This is a list of T cell receptor beta chains from one sample in a study of blood T cell repertoires in COVID-19. Sequencing was performed with immunoSEQ multiplex PCR; in TCRdb, only in-frame clones are kept and a portion is missing. The sample yields approximately 100,000 clones, roughly 86% seen once. The sample was peripheral blood. The source of these receptors is a human donor in a cohort sampled during active COVID-19. Each CDR3 is given with its conserved first and last residue. The order of the fields is V gene, clone size, D gene, J gene, CDR3 protein, CDR3 DNA. D genes are given only for firm matches. Clone size appears in some rows only: once, few, many, or a class for an expanded clone.

>TRBV30|.|TRBD1|TRBJ1-1
CAWRGQGGTEAFF
TGTGCCTGGAGGGGACAGGGGGGCACTGAAGCTTTCTTT
>TRBV6-5|.|TRBD1|TRBJ2-7
CASSPGTASYEQYF
TGTGCCAGCAGTCCCGGGACAGCCTCCTACGAGCAGTACTTC
>TRBV19|.|.|TRBJ1-1
CASRGREDTEAFF
TGTGCCAGTAGGGGCAGGGAGGACACTGAAGCTTTCTTT
>TRBV4-3|.|TRBD1|TRBJ1-3
CASSQELGQGTNTIYF
TGCGCCAGCAGCCAAGAACTGGGACAGGGTACAAACACCATATATTTT
>TRBV7-2|.|TRBD2|TRBJ2-2
CASSVATSGGIGELFF
TGTGCCAGCAGCGTAGCCACTAGCGGGGGGATCGGGGAGCTGTTTTTT
>TRBV29-1|.|TRBD2|TRBJ2-1
CSVEKGGVSSGRYNEQFF
TGCAGCGTTGAAAAGGGAGGGGTATCTAGCGGGAGATACAATGAGCAGTTCTTC
>TRBV2|.|.|TRBJ2-5
CASRRATEQETQYF
TGTGCCAGCAGGCGGGCTACCGAGCAAGAGACCCAGTACTTC
>TRBV5-1|.|.|TRBJ2-3
CASSFLGGFTDTQYF
TGCGCCAGCAGCTTCCTCGGAGGTTTTACAGATACGCAGTATTTT
>TRBV7-2|.|.|TRBJ2-5
CASSSQSQETQYF
TGTGCCAGCAGCTCTCAGTCGCAAGAGACCCAGTACTTC
>TRBV4-3|.|.|TRBJ2-7
CASSSSPGYEQYF
TGCGCCAGCAGCTCCTCACCGGGCTACGAGCAGTACTTC
>TRBV7-2|.|TRBD2|TRBJ2-5
CASSLRLAGVMETQYF
TGTGCCAGCAGCTTGAGACTAGCGGGAGTGATGGAGACCCAGTACTTC
>TRBV5-1|.|.|TRBJ2-5
CASSLGGGETQYF
TGCGCCAGCAGCTTGGGCGGGGGCGAGACCCAGTACTTC
>TRBV18|.|.|TRBJ2-3
CASSPDMADTQYF
TGTGCCAGCTCACCAGACATGGCAGATACGCAGTATTTT
>TRBV15|.|TRBD2|TRBJ2-3
CATSSLSGLAGSTDTQYF
TGTGCCACCAGCTCCCTTTCGGGACTAGCGGGGAGCACAGATACGCAGTATTTT
>TRBV7-6|few|TRBD1|TRBJ2-7
CASSPGQGRYEQYF
TGTGCCAGCAGCCCCGGACAGGGGAGATACGAGCAGTACTTC
>TRBV7-9|.|TRBD2|TRBJ2-5
CASSLAGLQETQYF
TGTGCCAGCAGCTTAGCGGGACTACAAGAGACCCAGTACTTC
>TRBV13|.|.|TRBJ1-4
CASSLRTEKLFF
TGTGCCAGCAGCTTAAGGACAGAAAAACTGTTTTTT
>TRBV7-2|.|.|TRBJ2-3
CASSLAGGSTDTQYF
TGTGCCAGCAGCTTAGCGGGGGGTAGCACAGATACGCAGTATTTT
>TRBV5-4|.|TRBD1|TRBJ2-1
CASSREGGGNEQFF
TGTGCCAGCAGCCGCGAAGGGGGCGGCAATGAGCAGTTCTTC
>TRBV29-1|.|TRBD1|TRBJ1-4
CSGMTGGNEKLFF
TGCAGCGGGATGACAGGGGGCAATGAAAAACTGTTTTTT
>TRBV27|.|.|TRBJ2-6
CASSFPSSGANVLTF
TGTGCCAGCAGTTTCCCCTCCTCTGGGGCCAACGTCCTGACTTTC
>TRBV10-3|.|.|TRBJ1-2
CAISESRGGVGYTF
TGTGCCATCAGTGAGAGCAGGGGTGGCGTTGGCTACACCTTC
>TRBV11-2|once|TRBD2|TRBJ2-1
CASSPGGGTYNEQFF
TGTGCCAGCAGCCCGGGGGGAGGAACCTACAATGAGCAGTTCTTC
>TRBV10-3|.|.|TRBJ2-7
CATVASDRDSYEQYF
TGTGCCACTGTTGCTAGCGACCGGGACTCCTACGAGCAGTACTTC
>TRBV9|.|TRBD2|TRBJ2-2
CASRRSGGDTGELFF
TGTGCCAGCAGACGGAGCGGGGGGGACACCGGGGAGCTGTTTTTT
>TRBV20-1|.|.|TRBJ2-1
CSASQTTLGREQFF
TGCAGTGCTAGTCAGACAACTCTAGGGAGGGAGCAGTTCTTC
>TRBV27|many|.|TRBJ2-2
CASSPSSPGELFF
TGTGCCAGCAGTCCCTCGAGCCCCGGGGAGCTGTTTTTT
>TRBV3-1/TRBV3-2|.|.|TRBJ1-1
CASSQGGIRRNAAFF
TGTGCCAGCAGCCAAGGAGGAATCAGACGTAACGCGGCTTTCTTT
>TRBV19|.|TRBD1|TRBJ2-2
CASSITGDTGELFF
TGTGCCAGTAGTATAACAGGGGATACCGGGGAGCTGTTTTTT
>TRBV4-1|few|TRBD2|TRBJ2-2
CASKGQAGVGELFF
TGCGCCAGCAAGGGACAAGCGGGAGTCGGGGAGCTGTTTTTT
>TRBV5-4|.|TRBD1|TRBJ1-1
CASSLMTGKSQQAFF
TGTGCCAGCAGCTTAATGACAGGGAAGTCTCAACAAGCTTTCTTT
>TRBV10-2|.|.|TRBJ2-7
CASSERSGTYEQYF
TGCGCCAGCAGTGAGAGGTCCGGGACCTACGAGCAGTACTTC
>TRBV6-5|.|TRBD1|TRBJ1-1
CASSPGQHTEAFF
TGTGCCAGCAGTCCGGGACAGCACACTGAAGCTTTCTTT
>TRBV18|.|.|TRBJ1-4
CASSEGREKLFF
TGTGCCAGCTCAGAGGGTCGGGAAAAACTGTTTTTT
>TRBV5-1|.|TRBD1|TRBJ2-7
CASSMTGQYEQYF
TGCGCCAGCAGCATGACAGGGCAGTACGAGCAGTACTTC
>TRBV18|.|TRBD1|TRBJ1-1
CASSPGQDTEAFF
TGTGCCAGCTCACCTGGACAGGACACTGAAGCTTTCTTT
>TRBV5-1|.|TRBD1|TRBJ2-5
CASSLGQGPIETQYF
TGCGCCAGCAGCTTGGGACAGGGCCCGATCGAGACCCAGTACTTC
>TRBV9|few|TRBD2|TRBJ2-7
CASSVAGGPGEQYF
TGTGCCAGCAGCGTGGCGGGAGGGCCGGGAGAGCAGTACTTC
>TRBV19|.|TRBD2|TRBJ2-7
CATGDGTSGVYEQYF
TGTGCCACGGGGGACGGGACTAGCGGGGTTTACGAGCAGTACTTC
>TRBV7-6|.|.|TRBJ2-1
CASSLDPSSYNEQFF
TGTGCCAGCAGCTTAGACCCGAGCTCCTACAATGAGCAGTTCTTC
>TRBV6-1|once|.|TRBJ2-7
CASSENTGSYEQYF
TGTGCCAGCAGTGAGAATACAGGAAGCTACGAGCAGTACTTC
>TRBV5-7|.|TRBD1|TRBJ2-2
CASSRTGAPNLNTGELFF
TGTGCCAGCAGTCGAACAGGGGCACCCAACCTCAACACCGGGGAGCTGTTTTTT
>TRBV30|.|TRBD1|TRBJ1-4
CAWNPVGGGEKLFF
TGTGCCTGGAACCCCGTAGGGGGCGGTGAAAAACTGTTTTTT
>TRBV2|.|.|TRBJ1-5
CASSERGFGNQPQHF
TGTGCCAGCAGTGAAAGGGGATTCGGCAATCAGCCCCAGCATTTT
>TRBV4-3|.|TRBD1|TRBJ1-2
CASSQRGTGGGYTF
TGCGCCAGCAGCCAAAGAGGGACAGGGGGCGGCTACACCTTC
>TRBV9|.|TRBD2|TRBJ2-2
CASRSGTSGAGELFF
TGTGCCAGCAGATCCGGGACTAGCGGGGCCGGGGAGCTGTTTTTT
>TRBV19|.|TRBD1|TRBJ2-2
CAIGTGTGELFF
TGTGCCATTGGGACAGGGACCGGGGAGCTGTTTTTT
>TRBV10-3|.|.|TRBJ1-1
CAISVQGTDTEAFF
TGTGCCATCAGTGTCCAGGGGACCGACACTGAAGCTTTCTTT
>TRBV18|once|.|TRBJ2-1
CASSPRTQNEQFF
TGTGCCAGCTCACCCCGGACACAGAATGAGCAGTTCTTC
>TRBV24-1|.|.|TRBJ2-2
CATSEPPAQTNTGELFF
TGTGCCACCAGTGAACCGCCAGCGCAAACTAACACCGGGGAGCTGTTTTTT
>TRBV6-5|.|TRBD1|TRBJ2-1
CASSYLLGQNNEQFF
TGTGCCAGCAGTTACTTGTTGGGACAGAACAATGAGCAGTTCTTC
>TRBV6-1|.|.|TRBJ2-7
CASSELVRAYEQYF
TGTGCCAGCAGTGAACTGGTCAGGGCCTACGAGCAGTACTTC
>TRBV30|.|TRBD1|TRBJ1-2
CAWGDRGRYGYTF
TGTGCCTGGGGGGACAGGGGAAGATATGGCTACACCTTC
>TRBV4-2|.|TRBD1|TRBJ2-2
CASSQGPETGGGRELFF
TGTGCCAGCAGCCAAGGCCCCGAGACAGGGGGCGGAAGGGAGCTGTTTTTT
>TRBV28|once|.|TRBJ2-3
CASSLLRGTDTQYF
TGTGCCAGCAGTTTATTACGGGGGACAGATACGCAGTATTTT